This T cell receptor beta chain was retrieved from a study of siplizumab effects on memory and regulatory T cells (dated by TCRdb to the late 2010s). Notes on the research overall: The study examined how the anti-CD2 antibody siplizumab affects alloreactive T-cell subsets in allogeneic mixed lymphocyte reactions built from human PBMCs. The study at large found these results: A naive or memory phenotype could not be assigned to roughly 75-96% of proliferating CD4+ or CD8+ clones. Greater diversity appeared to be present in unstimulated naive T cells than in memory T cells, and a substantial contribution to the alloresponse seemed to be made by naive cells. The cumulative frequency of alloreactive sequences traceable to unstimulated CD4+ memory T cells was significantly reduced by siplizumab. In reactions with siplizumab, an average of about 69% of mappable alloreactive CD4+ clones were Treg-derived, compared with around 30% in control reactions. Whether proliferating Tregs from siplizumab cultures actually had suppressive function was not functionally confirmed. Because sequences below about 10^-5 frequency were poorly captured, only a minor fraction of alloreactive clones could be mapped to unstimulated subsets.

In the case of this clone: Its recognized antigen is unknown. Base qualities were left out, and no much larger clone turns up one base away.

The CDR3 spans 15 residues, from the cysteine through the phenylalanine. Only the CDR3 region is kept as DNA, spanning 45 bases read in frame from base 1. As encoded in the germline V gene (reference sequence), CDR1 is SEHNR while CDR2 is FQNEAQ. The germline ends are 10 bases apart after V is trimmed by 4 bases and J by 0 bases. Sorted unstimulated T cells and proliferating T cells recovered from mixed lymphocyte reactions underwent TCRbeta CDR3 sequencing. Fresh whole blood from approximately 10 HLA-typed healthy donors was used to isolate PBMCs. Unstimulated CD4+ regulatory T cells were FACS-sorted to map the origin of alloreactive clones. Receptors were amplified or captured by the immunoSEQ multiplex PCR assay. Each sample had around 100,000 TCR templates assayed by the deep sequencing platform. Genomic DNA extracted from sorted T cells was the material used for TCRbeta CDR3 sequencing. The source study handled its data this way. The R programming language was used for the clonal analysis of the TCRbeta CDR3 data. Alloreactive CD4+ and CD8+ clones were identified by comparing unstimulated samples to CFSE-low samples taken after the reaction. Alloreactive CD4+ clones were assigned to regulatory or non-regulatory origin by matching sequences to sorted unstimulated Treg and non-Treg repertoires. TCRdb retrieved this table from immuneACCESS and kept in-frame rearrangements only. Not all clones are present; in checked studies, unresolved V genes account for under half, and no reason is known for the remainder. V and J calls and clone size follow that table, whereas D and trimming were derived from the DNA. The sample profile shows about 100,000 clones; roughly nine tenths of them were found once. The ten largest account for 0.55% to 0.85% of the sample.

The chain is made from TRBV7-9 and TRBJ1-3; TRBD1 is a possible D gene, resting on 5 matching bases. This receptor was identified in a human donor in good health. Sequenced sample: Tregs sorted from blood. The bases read TGTGCCAGCAGCTACCGTACAGGCTCTGGAAACACCATATATTTT. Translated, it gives CASSYRTGSGNTIYF.